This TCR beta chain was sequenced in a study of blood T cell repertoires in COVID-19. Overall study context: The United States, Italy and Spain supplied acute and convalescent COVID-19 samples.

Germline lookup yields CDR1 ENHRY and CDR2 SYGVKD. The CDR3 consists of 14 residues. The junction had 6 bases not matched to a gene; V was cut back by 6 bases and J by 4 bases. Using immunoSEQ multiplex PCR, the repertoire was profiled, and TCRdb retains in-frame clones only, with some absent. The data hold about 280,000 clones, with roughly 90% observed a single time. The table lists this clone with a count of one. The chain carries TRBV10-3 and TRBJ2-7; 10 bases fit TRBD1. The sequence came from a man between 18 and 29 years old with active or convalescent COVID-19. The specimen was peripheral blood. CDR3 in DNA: TGTGCCATCAGCGCGACAGGGGGCGGGTACGAGCAGTACTTC. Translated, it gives CAISATGGGYEQYF.